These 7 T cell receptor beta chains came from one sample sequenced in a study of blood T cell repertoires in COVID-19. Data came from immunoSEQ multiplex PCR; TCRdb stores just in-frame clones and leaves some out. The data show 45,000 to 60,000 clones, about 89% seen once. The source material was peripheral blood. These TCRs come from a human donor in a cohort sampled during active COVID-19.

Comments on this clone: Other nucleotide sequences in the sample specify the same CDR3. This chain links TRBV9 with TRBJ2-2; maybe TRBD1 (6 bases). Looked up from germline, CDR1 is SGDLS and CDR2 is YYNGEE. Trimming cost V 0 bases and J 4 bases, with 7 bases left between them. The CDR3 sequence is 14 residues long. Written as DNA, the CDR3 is TGTGCCAGCAGCGTAGGAGGGGGCACCGGGGAGCTGTTTTTT. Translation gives CASSVGGGTGELFF.

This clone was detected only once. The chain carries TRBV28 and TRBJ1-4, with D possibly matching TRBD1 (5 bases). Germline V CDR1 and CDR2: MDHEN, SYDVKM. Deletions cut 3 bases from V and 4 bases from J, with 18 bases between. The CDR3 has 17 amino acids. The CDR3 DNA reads TGTGCCAGCAGTTTTACGTGGGAAGGGGCTATTAATGAAAAACTGTTTTTT. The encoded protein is CASSFTWEGAINEKLFF. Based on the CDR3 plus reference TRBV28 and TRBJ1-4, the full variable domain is DVKVTQSSRYLVKRTGEKVFLECVQDMDHENMFWYRQDPGLGLRLIYFSYDVKMKEKGDIPEGYSVSREKKERFSLILESASTNQTSMYLCASSFTWEGAINEKLFFGSGTQLSVL.

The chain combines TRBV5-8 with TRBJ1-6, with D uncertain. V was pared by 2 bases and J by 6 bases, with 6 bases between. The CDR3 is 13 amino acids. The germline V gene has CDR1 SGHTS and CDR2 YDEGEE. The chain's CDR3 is CASSLRSNSPLHF. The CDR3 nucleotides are TGTGCCAGCAGCTTAAGGAGTAATTCACCCCTCCACTTT.

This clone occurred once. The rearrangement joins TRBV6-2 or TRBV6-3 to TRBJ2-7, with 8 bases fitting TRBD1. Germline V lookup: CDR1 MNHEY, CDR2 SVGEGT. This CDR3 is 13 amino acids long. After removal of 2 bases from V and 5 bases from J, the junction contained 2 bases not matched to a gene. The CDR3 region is CASSYADRDEQYF. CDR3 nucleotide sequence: TGTGCCAGCAGTTACGCGGACAGGGACGAGCAGTACTTC.

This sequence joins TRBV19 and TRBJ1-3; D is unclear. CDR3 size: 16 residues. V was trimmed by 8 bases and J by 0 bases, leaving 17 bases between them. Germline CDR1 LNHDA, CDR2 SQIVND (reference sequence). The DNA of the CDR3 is TGTGCCAGTTACCGGGGTCCTAACTCCTCTGGAAACACCATATATTTT. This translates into CASYRGPNSSGNTIYF.

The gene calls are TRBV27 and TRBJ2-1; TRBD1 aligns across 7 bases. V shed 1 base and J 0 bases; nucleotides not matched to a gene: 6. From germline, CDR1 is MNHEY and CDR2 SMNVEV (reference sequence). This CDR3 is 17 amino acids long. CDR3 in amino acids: CASSLYPTGTSYNEQFF. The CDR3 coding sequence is TGTGCCAGCAGTTTATACCCGACAGGGACCTCCTACAATGAGCAGTTCTTC.

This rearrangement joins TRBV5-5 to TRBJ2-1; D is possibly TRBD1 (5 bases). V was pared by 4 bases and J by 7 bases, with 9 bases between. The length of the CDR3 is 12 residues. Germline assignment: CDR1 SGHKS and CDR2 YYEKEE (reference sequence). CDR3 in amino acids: CASSRGLNEQFF. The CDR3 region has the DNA TGTGCCAGCAGCAGGGGTTTGAATGAGCAGTTCTTC.